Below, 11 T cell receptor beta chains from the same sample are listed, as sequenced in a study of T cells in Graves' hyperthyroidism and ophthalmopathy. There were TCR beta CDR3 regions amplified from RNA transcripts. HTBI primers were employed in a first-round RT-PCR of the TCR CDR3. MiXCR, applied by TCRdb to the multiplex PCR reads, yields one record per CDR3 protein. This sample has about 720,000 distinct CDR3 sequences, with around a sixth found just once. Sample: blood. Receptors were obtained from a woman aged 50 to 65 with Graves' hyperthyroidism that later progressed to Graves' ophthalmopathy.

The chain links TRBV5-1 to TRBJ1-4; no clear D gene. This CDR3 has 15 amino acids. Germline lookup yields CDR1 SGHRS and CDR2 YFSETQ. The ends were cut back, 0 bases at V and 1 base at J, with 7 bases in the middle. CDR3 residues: CASSLEVGTNEKLFF. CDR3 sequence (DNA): TGCGCCAGCAGCTTGGAGGTGGGAACTAATGAAAAACTGTTTTTT.

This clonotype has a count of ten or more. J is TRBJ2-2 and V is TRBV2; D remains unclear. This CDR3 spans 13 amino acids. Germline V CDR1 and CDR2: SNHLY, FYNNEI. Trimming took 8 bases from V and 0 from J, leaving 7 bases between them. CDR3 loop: CASGVANTGELFF. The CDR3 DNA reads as TGTGCCAGCGGGGTCGCGAACACCGGGGAGCTGTTTTTT.

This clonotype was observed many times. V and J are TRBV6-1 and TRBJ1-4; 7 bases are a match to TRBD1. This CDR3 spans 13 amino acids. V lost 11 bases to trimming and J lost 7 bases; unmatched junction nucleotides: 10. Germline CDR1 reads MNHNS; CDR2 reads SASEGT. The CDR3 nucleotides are TGTGCCGTAGGACAGGCGGATCTTGAAAAACTGTTTTTT. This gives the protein CAVGQADLEKLFF.

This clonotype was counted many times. This CDR3 reads CASSPRTSMAKNIQYF. As DNA, the CDR3 is TGTGCCAGCAGCCCTCGGACTAGCATGGCCAAAAACATTCAGTACTTC. This chain joins TRBV3-1 and TRBJ2-4; 8 nucleotides line up with TRBD2. V was clipped by 4 bases and J by 1 base; unmatched bases: 6. Germline CDR1 reads LGHDT; CDR2 reads YNNKEL (reference sequence). The CDR3 totals 16 residues.

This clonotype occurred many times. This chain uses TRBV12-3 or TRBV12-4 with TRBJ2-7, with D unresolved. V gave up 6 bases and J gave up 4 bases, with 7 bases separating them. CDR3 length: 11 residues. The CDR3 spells CASRFGYEQYF. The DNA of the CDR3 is TGTGCCAGCAGATTCGGTTACGAGCAGTACTTC.

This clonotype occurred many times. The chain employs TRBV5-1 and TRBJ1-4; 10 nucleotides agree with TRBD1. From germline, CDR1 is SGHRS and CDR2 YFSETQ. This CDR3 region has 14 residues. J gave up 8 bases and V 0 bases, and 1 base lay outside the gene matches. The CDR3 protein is CASSLETGGEKLFF. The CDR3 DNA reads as TGCGCCAGCAGCTTGGAGACAGGGGGCGAAAAACTGTTTTTT.

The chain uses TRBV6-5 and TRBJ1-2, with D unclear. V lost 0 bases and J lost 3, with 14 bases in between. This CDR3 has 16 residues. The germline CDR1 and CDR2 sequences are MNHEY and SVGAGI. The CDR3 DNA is TGTGCCAGCAGTTACTCCCGGGTTGATCGGGACTATGGCTACACCTTC. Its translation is CASSYSRVDRDYGYTF.

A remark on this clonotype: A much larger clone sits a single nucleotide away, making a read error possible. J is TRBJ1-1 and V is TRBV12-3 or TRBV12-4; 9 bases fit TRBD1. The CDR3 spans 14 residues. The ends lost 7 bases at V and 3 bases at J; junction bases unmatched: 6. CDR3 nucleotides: TGTGCCAGCACCGGGGACAGGGTGGACACTGAAGCTTTCTTT. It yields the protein CASTGDRVDTEAFF.

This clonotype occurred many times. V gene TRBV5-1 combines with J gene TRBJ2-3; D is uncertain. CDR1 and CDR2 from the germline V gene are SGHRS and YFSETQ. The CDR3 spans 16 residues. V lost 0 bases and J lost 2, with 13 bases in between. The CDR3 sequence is CASSLALTRPTDTQYF. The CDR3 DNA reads TGCGCCAGCAGCTTGGCCCTCACCAGGCCCACAGATACGCAGTATTTT.

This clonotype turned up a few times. In DNA, the CDR3 is TGTGCCAGTAGTATATACGGTACTGAAGCTTTCTTT. Its protein is CASSIYGTEAFF. The chain recombines TRBV19 with TRBJ1-1, with D unresolved. The V gene's germline CDR1 is LNHDA and CDR2 SQIVND (reference sequence). The CDR3 is made up of 12 amino acids. Between the trimmed V and J ends, which lost 2 bases and 5 bases, there was a span of 6 bases.

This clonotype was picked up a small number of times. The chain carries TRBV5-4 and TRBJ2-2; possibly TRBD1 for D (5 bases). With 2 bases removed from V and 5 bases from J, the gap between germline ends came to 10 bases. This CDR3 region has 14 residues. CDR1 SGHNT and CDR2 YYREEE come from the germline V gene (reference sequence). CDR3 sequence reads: CASSLKGRTGELFF. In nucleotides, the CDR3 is TGTGCCAGCAGCTTAAAGGGGCGGACCGGGGAGCTGTTTTTT.